This entry features one T cell receptor (beta chain) sequence. Random hexamers served to reverse transcribe roughly 0.45 to 1 ug RNA. Amplification of TCR beta CDR3 across 54 Vbeta and 13 Jbeta was performed with immunoSEQ multiplex PCR. TCRdb used MiXCR to reprocess the immunoSEQ multiplex PCR reads, holding one entry per CDR3 protein. The profile shows fewer than 80,000 distinct CDR3 sequences, more than 85% of them singletons. V was cut by 0 bases and J by 6 bases, with 7 bases left in between. The CDR3 has 13 residues. Germline assignment: CDR1 SGDLS and CDR2 YYNGEE. This sample is part of a study of CD8 T cells in Susac syndrome. It was healthy donors who served as the controls, matched for age and sex. The CD8+ and CD4+ T cells were isolated magnetically using a negative isolation approach, whereas the TEMRA cells were enriched by FACS.

This chain uses TRBV9 with TRBJ2-1; D might be TRBD1 (6 bases). The TCR sequence derives from a human donor in good health. The source material was CD8+ T cells from PBMCs. CDR3 sequence reads: CASSVDRANEQFF. CDR3 bases: TGTGCCAGCAGCGTAGACAGGGCCAATGAGCAGTTCTTC.